This TCR beta chain was documented in a study of STAT5B mutations in CD4+ large granular lymphocyte leukemia. The data were produced by immunoSEQ multiplex PCR, yet TCRdb's version contains in-frame clones alone and is incomplete. Altogether about 30,000 clones are present, 74% being singletons, with the ten largest covering roughly 1%. This CDR3 is 15 amino acids long. The sequence was obtained from a human donor in good health. This sequence joins TRBV21-1 and TRBJ2-7. TRBV21-1 is a pseudogene. Sequenced: CD4+ T cells from blood buffy coats. CDR3 protein: CASSTRTRSSYEQYV. The CDR3 nucleotides are TGTGCCAGCAGCACCAGAACCAGGAGCTCCTACGAGCAGTACGTC.